This T cell receptor beta chain comes out of a study of brain metastases from non-small cell lung cancer. Findings of the study overall: Fewer infiltrating T cells were found in brain metastases than primaries. Expanded T-cell clones appeared in around 58% of brain metastases over primaries.

Comments on this clone: The antigen remains unidentified.

Measured with immunoSEQ multiplex PCR; TCRdb has only the in-frame clones, and not every one. The data show approximately 4,100 clones, with 70% to 90% seen just once and over 3% held by the top ten. The sample was primary lung tumor tissue. This TCR derives from a donor aged 40 or older with non-small cell lung cancer.

The CDR3 bases are TGTGCCAGCAGCCGTCTAGCGGGGGTGCAAGAGACCCAGTACTTC. Residues: CASSRLAGVQETQYF. The chain links TRBV3-1 (or the pseudogene TRBV3-2) to TRBJ2-5; 10 bases are shared with TRBD2. Losses at the gene ends were 4 bases for V and 2 bases for J; bases not matched to a gene: 4. This CDR3 has 15 residues. CDR1 is LGHDT and CDR2 is YNNKEL in the germline V gene (reference sequence).